Reported below is one T cell receptor beta chain. A sample-barcoded 5' primer and a J-beta primer mix were used in a second PCR of roughly 7 to 11 cycles. TCRdb reprocessed the 5' RACE reads via MiXCR and lists one record per CDR3 protein. The sample records about 970,000 distinct CDR3 sequences, roughly 51% being singletons. Trimming shortened V by 6 bases and J by 2 bases, and 10 bases separated the two germline ends. The CDR3 extends over 12 amino acids. Germline V gene sequence: CDR1 SQVTM, CDR2 ANQGSEA. The sample comes from a study of blood T cells in healthy people across ages. This chain links TRBV29-1 with TRBJ1-2; maybe TRBD1 (5 bases). The specimen was blood. The TCR sequence derives from an older woman in good health. For the CDR3, the DNA is TGCAGCGTGGAACGGGGGAACTATGGCTACACCTTC. This encodes CSVERGNYGYTF.